This TCR beta chain was sequenced for a study of blood T cell repertoires in COVID-19. Per the original methods: Estimation of nucleated cell counts was performed using reference gene primer amplification. Produced via immunoSEQ multiplex PCR; TCRdb's table is partial and in-frame only. V, J and clone size were drawn from that table, and D and trimming were deduced from the DNA. The table has some 200,000 clones, 83% seen once. Enrolled during active infection, Seattle patients were then followed longitudinally. The V gene end was trimmed by 0 bases and the J gene end by 6 bases; junction bases not matched to a gene: 6. CDR3 length equals 17 residues. Germline CDR1 SGDLS, CDR2 YYNGEE.

Source material: peripheral blood. The J gene is TRBJ1-6, the V gene TRBV9, with 10 bases aligning to TRBD1. This receptor was obtained from a woman in her 30s with COVID-19, enrolled during active disease. The chain's CDR3 is CASSVGRTGGSNSPLHF. In DNA, the CDR3 is TGTGCCAGCAGCGTAGGCAGGACAGGGGGTAGTAATTCACCCCTCCACTTT. Using reference TRBV9 and TRBJ1-6 for the parts outside the CDR3, the full variable domain is DSGVTQTPKHLITATGQRVTLRCSPRSGDLSVYWYQQSLDQGLQFLIQYYNGEERAKGNILERFSAQQFPDLHSELNLSSLELGDSALYFCASSVGRTGGSNSPLHFGNGTRLTVT.